The rows below give T cell receptor beta chains drawn from one sample of a study of identical twins. TCRdb fed the 5' RACE reads into MiXCR, producing one record per CDR3 protein. The sample has about 330,000 distinct CDR3 sequences; around 12% are singletons. This sample also belongs to another study, concerning yellow fever vaccine responses in identical twins.

Sequencing used CD8+ T cells sorted from blood. Source of these receptors: a woman aged 18 to 35 in good health. The CDR3 runs from the conserved cysteine through the conserved F or W. A D gene is named only where the DNA matches it firmly. The listing skips clone size in some rows; elsewhere it reads once, few, many or a size class.

abundance	v_gene	j_gene	d_gene	CDR3nt	CDR3aa
NA	TRBV11-2	TRBJ2-1	NA	TGTGCCAGCAGCTTAGTCGGACACGGGTTCTTC	CASSLVGHGFF
NA	TRBV13	TRBJ2-4	TRBD1	TGTGCCAGCAGCTTAGGACAGGGGGCCACTTCCTTC	CASSLGQGATSF
NA	TRBV4-1	TRBJ2-1	TRBD2	TGCGCCAGCAGCCAAGCAGGGACTAGCGGGTCAAAGAAATACAATGAGCAGTTCTTC	CASSQAGTSGSKKYNEQFF
NA	TRBV10-3	TRBJ2-7	NA	TGTGCCAGCAGTACAGGGAAGACGACCTACGAGCAGTACTTC	CASSTGKTTYEQYF
NA	TRBV28	TRBJ2-7	NA	TGTGCCAGCAGTTTAGCCCGGGGCAGGGAAGCGTACTTC	CASSLARGREAYF
few	TRBV24-1	TRBJ2-7	NA	TGTGCCACCAGTGCCACGACAGGATCCTACGAGCAGTACTTC	CATSATTGSYEQYF
few	TRBV7-9	TRBJ2-7	NA	TGTGCCAGCAGCTTAGAATCCGGGGTCACCGGGGGCTACGAGCAGTACTTC	CASSLESGVTGGYEQYF
NA	TRBV5-3	TRBJ2-3	TRBD2	TGTGCCAGGAGCTTGGGGCTAGCGGGAATGGGGACGTTCACAGATACGCAGTATTTT	CARSLGLAGMGTFTDTQYF
few	TRBV20-1	TRBJ2-5	TRBD2	TGCAGTGCTAGATCAGGCACTAGCGGAGAAGAGACCCAGTACTTC	CSARSGTSGEETQYF
few	TRBV27	TRBJ2-2	NA	TGTGCCAGTTGCTTACTGGACTCGAACACCGGGGAGCTGTTTTTT	CASCLLDSNTGELFF
many	TRBV20-1	TRBJ1-2	TRBD1	TGCAGTGCTAGGGACAGGGTCTTCTATGGCTACACCTTC	CSARDRVFYGYTF
NA	TRBV11-1	TRBJ2-5	TRBD2	TGTGCCAGCAGCGACCCCCCGGGGGGGGTAGGTGGACAAGAGACCCAGTACTTC	CASSDPPGGVGGQETQYF
few	TRBV24-1	TRBJ2-1	NA	TGTGCCACCAGTGATCCGACTAGTGGTAATGAGCAGTTCTTC	CATSDPTSGNEQFF
few	TRBV20-1	TRBJ2-3	TRBD1	TGCAGTGCTTGCGAAGAGGGACAGGGGATTTGGGATACGCAGTATTTT	CSACEEGQGIWDTQYF
NA	TRBV28	TRBJ2-4	TRBD1	TGTGCCAGCAGTGTTTACAGGGGAGACAAAAACATTCAGTACTTC	CASSVYRGDKNIQYF
few	TRBV4-1	TRBJ2-7	NA	TGCGCCAGCAGCCTTATCACTACCAGGGAGCAGTACTTC	CASSLITTREQYF
many	TRBV7-7	TRBJ2-3	TRBD2	TGTGCCAGCAGCCGCGGGGGGACTACAGATACGCAGTATTTT	CASSRGGTTDTQYF
NA	TRBV6-1	TRBJ2-5	TRBD1	TGTGCCAGCAGTACCCGGGACAGCCAAGAGACCCAGTACTTC	CASSTRDSQETQYF
NA	TRBV4-1	TRBJ2-1	NA	TGCGCCAGCAGCCAAGTCCGGGACACACTATACAATGAGCAGTTCTTC	CASSQVRDTLYNEQFF
NA	TRBV4-1	TRBJ2-1	NA	TGCGCCAGCAGCCAAGTTGGCGCTAGTCCCTACAATGAGCAGTTCTTC	CASSQVGASPYNEQFF
NA	TRBV4-1	TRBJ2-3	NA	TGCGCCAGCAGCCAAACAGCGGCCAGCACAGATACGCAGTATTTT	CASSQTAASTDTQYF
few	TRBV28	TRBJ2-1	NA	TGTGCCAGCAGTCACACTAGCTACAATGAGCAGTTCTTC	CASSHTSYNEQFF
many	TRBV7-6	TRBJ2-5	TRBD2	TGTGCCAGCAGCTTAATAGCGGGGAGGGTGGCCCAGTACTTC	CASSLIAGRVAQYF
NA	TRBV15	TRBJ1-1	TRBD1	TGTGCCACCAGCAGAGGTATACAGGGGGCAACTGAAGCTTTCTTT	CATSRGIQGATEAFF
few	TRBV6-1	TRBJ2-7	NA	TGTGCCAGCAGTGAGTGGGAGGAGTACGAGCAGTACTTC	CASSEWEEYEQYF
NA	TRBV24-1	TRBJ2-5	NA	TGTGCCACCAGTGGCCCGGACTCACGCCAGGAGACCCAGTACTTC	CATSGPDSRQETQYF
few	TRBV27	TRBJ2-1	TRBD2	TGTGCCAGCAGAGTTGGGACTAGCGGGGGCTACAATGAGCAGTTCTTC	CASRVGTSGGYNEQFF
NA	TRBV5-7	TRBJ2-3	NA	TGTGCCAGGAGCACCGGACTCAACGATTACACAGATACGCAGTATTTT	CARSTGLNDYTDTQYF